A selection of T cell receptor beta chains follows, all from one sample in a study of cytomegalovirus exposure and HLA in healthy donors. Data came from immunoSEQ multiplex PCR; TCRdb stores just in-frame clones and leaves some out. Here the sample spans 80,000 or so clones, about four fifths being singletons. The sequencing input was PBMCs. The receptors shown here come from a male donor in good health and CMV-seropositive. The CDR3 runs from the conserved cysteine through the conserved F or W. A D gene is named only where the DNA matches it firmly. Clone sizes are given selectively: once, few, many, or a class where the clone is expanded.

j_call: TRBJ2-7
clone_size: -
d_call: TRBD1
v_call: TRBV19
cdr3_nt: TGTGCCAGTAGACCGCGGACAGGGAGGTACGAGCAGTACTTC
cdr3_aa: CASRPRTGRYEQYF

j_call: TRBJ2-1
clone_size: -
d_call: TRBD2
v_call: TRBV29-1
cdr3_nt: TGCAGCCCCGTCAGGGTTGGTAGCGGGGGGCAAAATACTTACAATGAGCAGTTCTTC
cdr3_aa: CSPVRVGSGGQNTYNEQFF

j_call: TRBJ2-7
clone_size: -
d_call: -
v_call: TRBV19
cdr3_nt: TGTGCCAGTACTTCAACGGGACATGGGGTCTACGAGCAGTACTTC
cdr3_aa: CASTSTGHGVYEQYF

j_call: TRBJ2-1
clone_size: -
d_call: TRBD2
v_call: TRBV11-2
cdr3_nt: TGTGCCAGCAGCATCAGGACTAGCGGGGGGATCCATGAGCAGTTCTTC
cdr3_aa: CASSIRTSGGIHEQFF

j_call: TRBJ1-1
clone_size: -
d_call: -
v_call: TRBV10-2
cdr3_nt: TGCGCCAGCAGTGATCTTACAGGGAGAAGAGGCGGTGAAGCTTTCTTT
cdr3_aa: CASSDLTGRRGGEAFF

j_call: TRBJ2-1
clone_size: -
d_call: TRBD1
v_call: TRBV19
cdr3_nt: TGTGCCAGTAGTATAGCCTTTAGACAGGGGTGGAACAATGAGCAGTTCTTC
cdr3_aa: CASSIAFRQGWNNEQFF

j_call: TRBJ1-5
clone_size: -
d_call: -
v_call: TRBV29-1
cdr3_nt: TGCAGCGTTGAAACGAGTACCGGAGGGCCCCAGCATTTT
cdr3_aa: CSVETSTGGPQHF

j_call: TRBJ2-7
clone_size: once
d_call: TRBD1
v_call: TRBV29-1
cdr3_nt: TGCAGCGTAGACAAACGGGACAGCAGAGGCGTAGGCGAGCAGTACTTC
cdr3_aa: CSVDKRDSRGVGEQYF

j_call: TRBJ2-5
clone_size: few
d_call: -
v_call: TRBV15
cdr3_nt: TGTGCCACCAGCAGAGGGGAAGGACGGGGGATCCAAGAGACCCAGTACTTC
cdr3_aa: CATSRGEGRGIQETQYF

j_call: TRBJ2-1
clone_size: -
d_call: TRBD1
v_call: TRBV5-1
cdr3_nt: TGCGCCAGCGGACAGGGGTCGACCTACAATGAGCAGTTCTTC
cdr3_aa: CASGQGSTYNEQFF

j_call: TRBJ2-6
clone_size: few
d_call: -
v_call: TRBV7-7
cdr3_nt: TGTGCCAGCAGCTTAACAGCTGGGGCCAACGTCCTGACTTTC
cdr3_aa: CASSLTAGANVLTF

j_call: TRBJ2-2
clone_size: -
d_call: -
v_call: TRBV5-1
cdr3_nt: TGCGCCAGCAGCGGGGGGGCTAGCGGCACCGGGGAGCTGTTTTTT
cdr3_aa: CASSGGASGTGELFF

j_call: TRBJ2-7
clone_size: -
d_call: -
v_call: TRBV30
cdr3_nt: TGTGCCTGGAGCGACCGGGGGTACGAGCAGTACTTC
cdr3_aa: CAWSDRGYEQYF

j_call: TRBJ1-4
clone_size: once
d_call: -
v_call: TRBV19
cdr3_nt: TGTGCCAGTAGTATATGGTGGGCATCTGACGAAAAACTGTTTTTT
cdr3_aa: CASSIWWASDEKLFF

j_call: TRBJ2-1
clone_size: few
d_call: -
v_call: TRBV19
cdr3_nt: TGTGCCAGTAGTGTGGGGACAAATGAGCAGTTCTTC
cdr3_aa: CASSVGTNEQFF

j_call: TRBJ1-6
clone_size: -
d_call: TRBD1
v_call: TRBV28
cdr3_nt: TGTGCCAGCAGTCCGGGACAGCAAAATTCACCCCTCCACTTT
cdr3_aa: CASSPGQQNSPLHF

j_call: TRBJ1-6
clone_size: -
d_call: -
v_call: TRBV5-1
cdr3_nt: TGCGCCAGCAGCTTGGCCCAGGGGAATTCACCCCTCCACTTT
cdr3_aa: CASSLAQGNSPLHF

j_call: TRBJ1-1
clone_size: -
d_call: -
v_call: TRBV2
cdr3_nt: TGTGCCAGCAGTGATAGGGAGGCATTGAACACTGAAGCTTTCTTT
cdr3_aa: CASSDREALNTEAFF

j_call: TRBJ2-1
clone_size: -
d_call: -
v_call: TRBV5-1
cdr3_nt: TGCGCCAGCAGCTTGGCCCGACAGGAGCAGTTCTTC
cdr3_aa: CASSLARQEQFF

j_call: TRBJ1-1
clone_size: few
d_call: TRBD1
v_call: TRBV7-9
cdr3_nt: TGTGCCAGCAGCCTAACTTCGACAGGGGGCATGACTGAAGCTTTCTTT
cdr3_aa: CASSLTSTGGMTEAFF

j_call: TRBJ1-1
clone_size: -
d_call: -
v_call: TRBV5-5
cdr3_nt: TGTGCCAGCAGCCGCGACAGGCCCAACACTGAAGCTTTCTTT
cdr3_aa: CASSRDRPNTEAFF

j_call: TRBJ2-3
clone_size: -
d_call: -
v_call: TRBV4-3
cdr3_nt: TGCGCCAGCAGCCAAGCGGGGGGCACAGATACGCAGTATTTT
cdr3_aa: CASSQAGGTDTQYF

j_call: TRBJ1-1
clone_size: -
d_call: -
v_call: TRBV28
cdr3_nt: TGTGCCAGCGGCAACGGCGACATGAACACTGAAGCTTTCTTT
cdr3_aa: CASGNGDMNTEAFF

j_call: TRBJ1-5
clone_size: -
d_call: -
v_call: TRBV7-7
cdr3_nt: TGTGCCAGCAGCTTAGTCTCGCGGGAACGCCAGCCCCAGCATTTT
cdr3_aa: CASSLVSRERQPQHF

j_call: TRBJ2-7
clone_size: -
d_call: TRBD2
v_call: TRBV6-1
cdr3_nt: TGTGCCAGCAGGGGCCCGGCGGGAGCCTACGAGCAGTACTTC
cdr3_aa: CASRGPAGAYEQYF

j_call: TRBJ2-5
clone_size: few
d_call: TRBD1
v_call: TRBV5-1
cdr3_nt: TGCGCCAGCAGCCCGGGGACAGTCCAAGAGACCCAGTACTTC
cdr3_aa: CASSPGTVQETQYF

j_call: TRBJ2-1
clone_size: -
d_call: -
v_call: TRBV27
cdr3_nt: TGTGCCAGCAGTTTATCCCCCCGGTACAATGAGCAGTTCTTC
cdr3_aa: CASSLSPRYNEQFF

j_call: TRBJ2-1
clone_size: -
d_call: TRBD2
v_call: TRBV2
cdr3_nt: TGTGCCAGCACCGGGACTAGGGATCAGTTCTTC
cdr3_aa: CASTGTRDQFF

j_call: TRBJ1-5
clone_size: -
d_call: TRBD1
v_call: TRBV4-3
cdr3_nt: TGCGCCAGCAGCCGCGGACAGGGGGCCGGTCAGCCCCAGCATTTT
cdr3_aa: CASSRGQGAGQPQHF